This T cell receptor beta chain is drawn from a study of blood T cells in healthy people across ages. Whole-study findings and limits: Strong correlation was found linking TCR beta diversity to naive T cell percentage.

V lost 7 bases to trimming and J lost 0 bases; unmatched junction nucleotides: 21. The CDR3 has 20 amino acids. Germline V lookup: CDR1 MDHEN, CDR2 SYDVKM. This clonotype has just a few counts. Its antigen remains unidentified. Primed by a sample-barcoded 5' primer and a J-beta primer mix, a second PCR proceeded for 7 to 11 cycles. TCRdb used MiXCR to reprocess the 5' RACE reads, holding one entry per CDR3 protein. Counted here are roughly 1,500,000 distinct CDR3 sequences, roughly 30% occurring once; the ten biggest clones make up about 10%. The sequence was obtained from a woman aged 25 to 45 in good health. Sequences were obtained from blood. The chain is built from TRBV28 and TRBJ2-3, with 8 nucleotides matching TRBD2. The CDR3 coding sequence is TGTGCCAGCACCGAGTTTGTTGTCAAGCGGGGGAACCCTAGCACAGATACGCAGTATTTT. Its protein is CASTEFVVKRGNPSTDTQYF.